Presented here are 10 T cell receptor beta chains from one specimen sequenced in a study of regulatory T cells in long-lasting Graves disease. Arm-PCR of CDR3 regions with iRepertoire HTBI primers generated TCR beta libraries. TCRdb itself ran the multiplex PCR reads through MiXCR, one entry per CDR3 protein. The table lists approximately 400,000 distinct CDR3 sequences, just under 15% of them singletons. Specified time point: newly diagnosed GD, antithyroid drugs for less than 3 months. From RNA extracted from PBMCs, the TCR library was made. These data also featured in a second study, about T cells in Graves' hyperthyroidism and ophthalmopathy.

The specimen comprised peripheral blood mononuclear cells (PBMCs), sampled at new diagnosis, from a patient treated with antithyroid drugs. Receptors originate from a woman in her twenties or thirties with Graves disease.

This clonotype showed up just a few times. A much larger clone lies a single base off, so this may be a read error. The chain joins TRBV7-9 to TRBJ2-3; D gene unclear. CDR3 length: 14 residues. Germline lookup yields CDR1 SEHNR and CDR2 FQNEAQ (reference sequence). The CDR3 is CASSSPSTTDTRYF. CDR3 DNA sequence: TGTGCCAGCAGCTCCCCCTCCACCACAGATACGCGGTATTTT.

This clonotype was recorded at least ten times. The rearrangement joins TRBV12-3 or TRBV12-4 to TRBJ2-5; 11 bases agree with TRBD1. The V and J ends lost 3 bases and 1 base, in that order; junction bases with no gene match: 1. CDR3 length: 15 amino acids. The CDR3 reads CASSFGQGAQETQYF. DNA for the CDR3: TGTGCCAGCAGTTTTGGACAGGGGGCCCAAGAGACCCAGTACTTC.

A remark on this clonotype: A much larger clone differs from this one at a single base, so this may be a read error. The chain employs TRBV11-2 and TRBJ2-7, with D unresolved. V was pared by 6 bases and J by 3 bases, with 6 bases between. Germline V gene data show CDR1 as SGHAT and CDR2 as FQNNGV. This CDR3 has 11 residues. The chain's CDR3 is CASSARYEQYF. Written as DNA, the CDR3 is TGTGCCAGCAGTGCCCGCTACGAGCAGTACTTC. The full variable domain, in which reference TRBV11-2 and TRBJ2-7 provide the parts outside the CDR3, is EAGVAQSPRYKIIEKRQSVAFWCNPISGHATLYWYQQILGQGPKLLIQFQNNGVVDDSQLPKDRFSAERLKGVDSTLKIQPAKLEDSAVYLCASSARYEQYFGPGTRLTVT.

CDR3 residues: CASSESRSSYNEQFF. The DNA of the CDR3 is TGCGCCAGCAGTGAGTCCCGGAGCTCCTACAATGAGCAGTTCTTC. The chain has TRBV10-2 and TRBJ2-1; D is ambiguous. There are 15 residues in the CDR3. Trimming pared 0 bases from V and 0 bases from J, leaving 6 bases between. Germline V CDR1 and CDR2: WSHSY, SAAADI.

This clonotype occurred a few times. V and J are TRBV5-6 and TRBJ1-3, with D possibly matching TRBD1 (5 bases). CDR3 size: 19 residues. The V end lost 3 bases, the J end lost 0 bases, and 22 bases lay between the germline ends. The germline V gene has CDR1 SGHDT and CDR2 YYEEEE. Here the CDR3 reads CASSSLAATGTFSGNTIYF. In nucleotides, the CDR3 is TGTGCCAGCAGCTCGCTTGCTGCAACAGGCACATTCTCTGGAAACACCATATATTTT.

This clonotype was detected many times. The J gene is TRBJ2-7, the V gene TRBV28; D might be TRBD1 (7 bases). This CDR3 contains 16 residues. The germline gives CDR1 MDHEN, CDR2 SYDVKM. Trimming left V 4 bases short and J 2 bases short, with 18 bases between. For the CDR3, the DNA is TGTGCCAGCAGTTCCCCCGGCGCAGGGGGGACCTACGAGCAGTACTTC. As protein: CASSSPGAGGTYEQYF.

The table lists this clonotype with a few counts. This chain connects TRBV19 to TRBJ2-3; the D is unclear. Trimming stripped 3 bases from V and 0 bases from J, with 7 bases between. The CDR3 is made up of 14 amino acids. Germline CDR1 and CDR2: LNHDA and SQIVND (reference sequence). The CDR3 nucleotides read TGTGCCAGTAGTATCGAATCTAGCACAGATACGCAGTATTTT. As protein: CASSIESSTDTQYF.

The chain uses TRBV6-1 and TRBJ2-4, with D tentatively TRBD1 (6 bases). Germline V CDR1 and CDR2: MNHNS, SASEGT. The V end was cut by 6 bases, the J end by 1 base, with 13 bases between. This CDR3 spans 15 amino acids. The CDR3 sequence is CASSLSGGAKNIQYF. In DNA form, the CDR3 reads TGTGCCAGCAGCCTATCTGGGGGCGCCAAAAACATTCAGTACTTC.

CDR3 residues: CASSLGGGTTASRSYNEQFF. The CDR3 nucleotides read TGTGCCAGCAGCTTAGGAGGGGGGACTACGGCGTCTCGTTCCTACAATGAGCAGTTCTTC. The chain has TRBV7-3 and TRBJ2-1; D is perhaps TRBD2 (7 bases). The V gene lost 2 bases and the J gene lost 1 base, with 24 bases spanning the gap. The CDR3 is 20 residues long. Germline V gene sequence: CDR1 SGHTA, CDR2 FQGTGA.

CDR3 residues: CASSSQGARTEKLFF. As DNA, the CDR3 is TGCGCCAGCAGCTCCCAGGGGGCAAGGACTGAAAAACTGTTTTTT. This chain uses TRBV5-1 with TRBJ1-4; 8 bases align to TRBD1. Germline V gene data show CDR1 as SGHRS and CDR2 as YFSETQ. The CDR3 length is 15 residues. Trimming removed 3 bases from V and 7 bases from J; junction bases left unmatched: 8.